The 19 T cell receptor beta chains reported below all come from one sample, sequenced in a study of cytomegalovirus exposure and HLA in healthy donors. PCR amplification relied on 60 Vbeta primers (plus 13 Jbeta primers). Some clones are missing from TCRdb's copy, which holds only in-frame ones; the method was immunoSEQ multiplex PCR. Of fewer than 150,000 clones in the sample, nearly 80% were seen once. The sequenced sample consisted of PBMCs. Every receptor here comes from a male donor in good health and CMV-seronegative.

This clone has only a few counts. V is TRBV7-2 and J is TRBJ1-3; 9 bases are a match to TRBD1. The germline gives CDR1 SGHTA, CDR2 FQGNSA. V trimming: 5 bases; J trimming: 2 bases; junction bases outside the gene matches: 10. This CDR3 comprises 17 residues. CDR3 sequence: CASSPGQGKFTGNTIYF. The CDR3, as DNA: TGTGCCAGCAGCCCGGGACAGGGAAAATTTACTGGAAACACCATATATTTT.

The chain has TRBV9 and TRBJ2-1; 12 bases match TRBD2. Germline V gene data show CDR1 as SGDLS and CDR2 as YYNGEE. J was trimmed by 2 bases and V by 3 bases; bases with no gene match: 6. This CDR3 is 17 amino acids long. The CDR3: CASSAELAGGAYNEQFF. Written as DNA, the CDR3 is TGTGCCAGCAGCGCCGAACTAGCGGGGGGAGCCTACAATGAGCAGTTCTTC.

This clone is classed as hyperexpanded. V is TRBV4-3 and J is TRBJ1-5; TRBD1 agrees at 7 bases. Germline-derived CDR1 and CDR2 are LGHNA and YSLEER. The junction had 5 bases not matched to a gene; V was cut back by 1 base and J by 5 bases. This CDR3 region has 15 residues. CDR3 in amino acids: CASSQGRGRDQPQHF. The CDR3, as DNA: TGCGCCAGCAGCCAAGGAAGGGGGCGGGATCAGCCCCAGCATTTT.

The rearrangement links TRBV18 to TRBJ2-2; weak D call: TRBD1 (5 bases). The germline CDR1 and CDR2 sequences are KGHSH and LQKENI. V lost 3 bases and J 0 bases, leaving 11 bases between the germline ends. This CDR3 region has 16 residues. The CDR3 sequence: CASSPLDSANTGELFF. CDR3 coding DNA: TGTGCCAGCTCACCCTTAGACAGCGCGAACACCGGGGAGCTGTTTTTT.

This chain connects TRBV18 to TRBJ1-5; possibly TRBD1 for D (5 bases). Germline CDR1 KGHSH, CDR2 LQKENI. The CDR3 runs to 15 residues. The ends were cut back, 5 bases at V and 4 bases at J, with 15 bases in the middle. For the CDR3, the DNA is TGTGCCAGCTCATTAAAACAGGCCTGGAATCAGCCCCAGCATTTT. Translating it yields CASSLKQAWNQPQHF.

This clone was seen just once. V and J are TRBV4-3 and TRBJ1-4; D possibly corresponds to TRBD1 (5 bases). The V and J ends lost 2 bases and 8 bases respectively, with 12 bases between them. The CDR3 covers 14 residues. From germline, CDR1 is LGHNA and CDR2 YSLEER. The CDR3: CASSQSRAQEKLFF. CDR3 coding DNA: TGCGCCAGCAGCCAATCCAGGGCCCAAGAAAAACTGTTTTTT.

The gene calls are TRBV19 and TRBJ1-2, with a tentative D call TRBD1 (6 bases). V was trimmed by 3 bases and J by 6 bases, leaving 14 bases between them. The CDR3 is 14 residues long. Germline V gene sequence: CDR1 LNHDA, CDR2 SQIVND (reference sequence). For the CDR3, the DNA is TGTGCCAGTAGTATCCCATATCGGACAGATGGCTACACCTTC. This translates into CASSIPYRTDGYTF. Complete variable domain (other parts from reference TRBV19 and TRBJ1-2): DGGITQSPKYLFRKEGQNVTLSCEQNLNHDAMYWYRQDPGQGLRLIYYSQIVNDFQKGDIAEGYSVSREKKESFPLTVTSAQKNPTAFYLCASSIPYRTDGYTFGSGTRLTVV.

This clone has only one observation. V usage is TRBV5-6 and J usage is TRBJ2-7, with 7 nucleotides matching TRBD2. Germline CDR1 is SGHDT and CDR2 is YYEEEE. This CDR3 spans 13 amino acids. V shed 0 bases and J 9 bases; nucleotides not matched to a gene: 6. The CDR3 region is CASSLVGGVLQYF. CDR3 DNA: TGTGCCAGCAGCTTGGTTGGGGGGGTTTTGCAGTACTTC.

V usage is TRBV5-1 and J usage is TRBJ1-1; D might be TRBD1 (6 bases). From germline, CDR1 is SGHRS and CDR2 YFSETQ. The CDR3 sequence is 15 residues long. V lost 4 bases, J lost 5 bases, and 18 bases lay in between. DNA for the CDR3: TGCGCCAGCAGCGTAGGGGACAACCAAAGGACTGAAGCTTTCTTT. Protein product: CASSVGDNQRTEAFF.

Notes on this clone: In the same sample, other DNA sequences code for this CDR3. The chain is built from TRBV28 and TRBJ1-2; possibly TRBD1 for D (5 bases). The germline V and J ends were trimmed by 4 bases and 2 bases, with 8 bases remaining between them. The length of the CDR3 is 13 residues. The germline V gene encodes CDR1 MDHEN and CDR2 SYDVKM. The CDR3 DNA sequence: TGTGCCAGCAGTTCAGGGCAAAACTATGGCTACACCTTC. It translates to CASSSGQNYGYTF.

The chain combines TRBV5-4 with TRBJ2-5, with unresolved D. V lost 2 bases and J lost 4, with 15 bases in between. The CDR3 is made up of 15 amino acids. Germline CDR1 is SGHNT and CDR2 is YYREEE (reference sequence). The CDR3 DNA reads as TGTGCCAGCAGCTTATCGAGCGCTTTCGGAGAGACCCAGTACTTC. Translating gives CASSLSSAFGETQYF.

This chain links TRBV29-1 with TRBJ1-2; tentatively, D is TRBD1 (6 bases). This CDR3 comprises 11 residues. The V gene lost 6 bases and the J gene lost 6 bases, with 11 bases spanning the gap. The germline V gene encodes CDR1 SQVTM and CDR2 ANQGSEA. The CDR3 DNA follows: TGCAGCGTGCGGACAGTTAATGGCTACACCTTC. Its translation: CSVRTVNGYTF.

The rearrangement links TRBV19 to TRBJ2-1, with 11 bases matching TRBD2. The germline V gene encodes CDR1 LNHDA and CDR2 SQIVND (reference sequence). The CDR3 runs 15 residues. Trimming removed 6 bases from V and 10 bases from J; junction bases left unmatched: 11. DNA for the CDR3: TGTGCCAGTAGATTGGATAGCGGGGGGGTACGGGAGCAGTTCTTC. It codes for CASRLDSGGVREQFF.

The J gene is TRBJ1-2, the V gene TRBV7-9, with a possible D match to TRBD1 (6 bases). The CDR3 spans 14 residues. With 5 bases removed from V and 2 bases from J, the gap between germline ends came to 12 bases. CDR1 and CDR2 (germline): SEHNR, FQNEAQ (reference sequence). The CDR3 DNA sequence: TGTGCCAGCAGCCCCCCTACAGGGAACTATGGCTACACCTTC. Translating gives CASSPPTGNYGYTF.

The V gene is TRBV15, the J gene TRBJ2-6; 8 nucleotides agree with TRBD1. Germline trimming cut 5 bases from V and 2 bases from J; bases unmatched to any gene: 8. CDR3 size: 17 residues. Germline CDR1 and CDR2: LNHNV and YYDKDF (reference sequence). The CDR3 spells CATSGRQGYAGANVLTF. In DNA, the CDR3 is TGTGCCACCAGCGGCCGACAGGGGTATGCTGGGGCCAACGTCCTGACTTTC.

The rearrangement uses TRBV9 and TRBJ1-3; 9 bases line up with TRBD1. This CDR3 spans 16 amino acids. The ends lost 4 bases at V and 4 bases at J; junction bases unmatched: 9. Germline-derived CDR1 and CDR2 are SGDLS and YYNGEE. For the CDR3, the DNA is TGTGCCAGCAGCTCGATCACAGGGGGCGCGGGAAACACCATATATTTT. Translated, it gives CASSSITGGAGNTIYF. Full variable domain (rest looked up from reference TRBV9 and TRBJ1-3): DSGVTQTPKHLITATGQRVTLRCSPRSGDLSVYWYQQSLDQGLQFLIQYYNGEERAKGNILERFSAQQFPDLHSELNLSSLELGDSALYFCASSSITGGAGNTIYFGEGSWLTVV.

Only a few counts were recorded for this clone. V usage is TRBV9 and J usage is TRBJ2-3, with 13 bases lining up with TRBD2. The germline gives CDR1 SGDLS, CDR2 YYNGEE. V gave up 0 bases and J gave up 4 bases; unmatched junction bases: 5. This CDR3 is built from 17 residues. The CDR3 DNA is TGTGCCAGCAGCGTAGCTTACGGACTAGCGGGGGCAGATACGCAGTATTTT. Encoded protein: CASSVAYGLAGADTQYF.

The chain has TRBV5-5 and TRBJ1-1; unclear D gene. V was cut by 4 bases and J by 1 base, with 14 bases left in between. This CDR3 comprises 15 residues. The germline V gene encodes CDR1 SGHKS and CDR2 YYEKEE (reference sequence). The CDR3 loop is CASSQTSTANTEAFF. The CDR3 DNA reads as TGTGCCAGCAGCCAAACTTCCACAGCGAACACTGAAGCTTTCTTT.

With regard to this clone: The same CDR3 can be traced to other DNA sequences in this sample. This chain joins TRBV5-1 and TRBJ1-1, with 7 bases fitting TRBD1. The CDR3 loop spans 14 amino acids. After removal of 0 bases from V and 4 bases from J, the junction contained 3 bases not matched to a gene. Germline CDR1 SGHRS, CDR2 YFSETQ. In nucleotides, the CDR3 is TGCGCCAGCAGCTTGGGGGCAGGGGGCACTGAAGCTTTCTTT. Protein: CASSLGAGGTEAFF.